The entry below describes one TCR beta chain. What it binds is unknown. TCRdb's table, derived via immunoSEQ multiplex PCR, lists solely in-frame clones and lacks some. The sample shows under 45,000 clones, less than 80% of them seen only once. The data were taken from a study of OX40 agonist ivuxolimab in advanced cancers. Overall study results and limits: Partial responders receiving 0.1-3.0 mg/kg showed among the lowest clonal expansion.

The CDR3 covers 13 residues. Looked up from germline, CDR1 is MNHNY and CDR2 is SVGAGI (reference sequence). After removal of 6 bases from V and 9 bases from J, the junction contained 4 bases not matched to a gene. The clonotype was recovered from an adult with an advanced solid tumor such as melanoma, head and neck, liver or kidney cancer. Specimen: CD4+ or CD8+ T cells sorted from blood, collected in a trial of the OX40 agonist ivuxolimab. The chain employs TRBV6-6 and TRBJ1-6; 8 positions agree with TRBD1. The CDR3 sequence is CASRTGETSPLHF. In DNA form, the CDR3 reads TGTGCCAGCAGGACAGGGGAGACTTCACCCCTCCACTTT.